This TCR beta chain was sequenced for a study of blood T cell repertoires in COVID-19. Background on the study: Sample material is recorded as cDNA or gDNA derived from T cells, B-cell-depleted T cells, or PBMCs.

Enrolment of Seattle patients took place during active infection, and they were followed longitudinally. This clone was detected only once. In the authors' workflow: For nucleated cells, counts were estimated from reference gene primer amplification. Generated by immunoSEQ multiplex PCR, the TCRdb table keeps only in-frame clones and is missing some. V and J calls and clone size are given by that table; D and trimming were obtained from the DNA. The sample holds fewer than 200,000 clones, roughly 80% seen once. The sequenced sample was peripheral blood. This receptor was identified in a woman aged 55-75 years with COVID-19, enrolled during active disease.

CDR3 region: CASSEIFHRGSNQPQHF. As DNA, the CDR3 is TGTGCCAGTAGTGAAATCTTTCACAGGGGAAGCAATCAGCCCCAGCATTTT. J is TRBJ1-5 and V is TRBV19; 7 bases line up with TRBD1. Looked up from germline, CDR1 is LNHDA and CDR2 is SQIVND (reference sequence). V lost 5 bases and J lost 1; bases outside the gene matches: 11. The CDR3 totals 17 residues.